This TCR beta chain originates from a study of sequential checkpoint blockade in melanoma (dated by TCRdb to the late 2010s). About the study as a whole: Using 1:1 randomization, the trial assigned patients either to first-line nivolumab followed by ipilimumab (arm A) or to ipilimumab followed by nivolumab (arm B). The same lesion was the source of approximately 81% of the matched pre- and post-treatment tumor biopsy pairs. For 20 to 25 patients, matched tumor biopsies were taken both before treatment and at week 13, after single-agent nivolumab (arm A) or ipilimumab (arm B). Maintenance nivolumab came after each of the two trial sequences. DNA from more than 75 melanoma tumor samples collected before treatment underwent TCRbeta immunosequencing.

General findings and caveats noted by the study authors: Among patients in the nivolumab-first arm (arm A), tumor TIL clonality before treatment was associated with response (P = .04). Tumor T-cell fraction and clonality were correlated with PD-L1 staining and CD8+ T-cell counts, but not with mutational load. Small sample sizes and reduced statistical power limited the analyses of tumor T-cell fraction within each arm. Achieving clinical benefit was about 30 times more likely for patients whose tumor T-cell fraction and clonality increased by week 13. Larger, independent patient cohorts are needed to validate the response-prediction model that combines TCR metrics and mutation burden.

The immunoSEQ Assay was used to immunosequence TCRbeta CDR3 regions from genomic DNA. Genomic DNA was amplified by bias-controlled multiplex PCR before high-throughput sequencing. In the authors' own workflow: To quantify the absolute abundance of each unique TCRbeta CDR3 region, the sequences were collapsed and filtered. Clonality, defined as 1 minus Pielou's evenness, was calculated using only productive rearrangements. Tumor T-cell fraction was calculated by normalizing TCRbeta template counts to usable DNA, which was estimated from several housekeeping genes. A previously published method was used to identify clones whose frequencies were significantly greater in on-treatment samples than in baseline samples. Sourced from immuneACCESS, this table was stored by TCRdb with only in-frame sequences that have V and J called. A share of the clones is absent; for the studies checked, an unresolved V gene accounts for under half, and the remainder has no known explanation. V and J calls and clone size follow that table, whereas D and trimming were derived from the DNA. The sample yields some 40,000 clones; roughly 32% were counted once. 1.6% of the sample is taken by the ten largest.

Read against the paper, the sample's treatment or condition label means: randomized to nivolumab then ipilimumab (arm A) or the reverse (arm B). No trial patient had received prior DNA-damaging chemotherapy. The samples were obtained from melanoma patients enrolled in CheckMate 064, an open-label, randomized phase II trial testing sequential checkpoint blockade. Genomic DNA from formalin-fixed paraffin-embedded (FFPE) tissue samples was used for tumor TCR sequencing. Relative to germline, V is 1 base shorter and J is 8 bases shorter, with 17 bases between their ends. The germline V gene specifies SQVTM as CDR1 and ANQGSEA as CDR2. Measured from the cysteine to the phenylalanine, the CDR3 is 14 residues long. Only CDR3 DNA is held: 42 bases, read in frame from base 1. With regard to this clone: Its target antigen remains unknown. No much larger clone exists at a distance of one base, and base qualities are not known.

Here the chain combines TRBV29-1 and TRBJ1-1; D gene: possibly TRBD1, on 5 matching bases. This clonotype was sampled from a human donor with melanoma. The sample in question was tumor tissue (inferred from file names), obtained from a patient given nivolumab and ipilimumab in sequence. The bases are TGCAGCGTTGAAGTTAAGGGCTGGCAGGGCGAAGCTTTCTTT. Its translation reads: CSVEVKGWQGEAFF.